This TCR beta chain was found in a study of cytomegalovirus exposure and HLA in healthy donors. This clone has more than one count but fewer than ten. Its antigen is unknown. Healthy bone marrow donors formed the donor group. Whole-study results and caveats: The authors later linked a missense DCLRE1C variant to TCR beta V- and J-gene trimming. Across all donors, roughly uniform sequencing depth was an assumption of the presence/absence analyses.

The CDR3 contains 14 residues. The J segment lost 9 bases and the V segment lost 6 bases, leaving 11 bases of the junction unmatched. CDR1 MNHEY and CDR2 SVGAGI come from the germline V gene. It was with 60 Vbeta and 13 Jbeta primers that the PCR ran. In the original processing: In a later analysis, of approximately 81 million unique beta chains, roughly 10 million appeared in at least two donors. TCRdb keeps only in-frame clones here, not all; method: immunoSEQ multiplex PCR. V, J and clone size are taken as reported in that table, and D and trimming were inferred from the DNA itself. The data contain around 140,000 clones, about 10% of them singletons.

Sequenced material: PBMCs. The chain recombines TRBV6-5 with TRBJ2-7, with 10 positions matching TRBD2. The TCR was taken from a man aged 50-59 years in good health and CMV-seronegative. The CDR3 DNA follows: TGTGCCAGCAGCCCTAGCGGGAGAGGTGGGTGGCAGTACTTC. Protein sequence: CASSPSGRGGWQYF.